Reported below is one T cell receptor (beta chain). Its antigen is unknown. The assay was immunoSEQ multiplex PCR, and TCRdb's table has in-frame clones only and misses some. The sample holds about 110,000 clones, about 90% seen once. This sample is part of a study of Tregs in tolerant kidney transplant recipients. General study findings and limits: No direct test of biological reproducibility was done here.

In germline, CDR1 is SGHRS, CDR2 YFSETQ. V was cut by 0 bases and J by 0 bases, with 10 bases left in between. The CDR3 has 16 residues. This sequence joins TRBV5-1 and TRBJ2-1; TRBD2 might be the D (5 bases). This TCR came from a human donor who received a combined kidney and bone marrow transplant. The input for sequencing was CD4+ T cells from blood, taken before the transplant. CDR3 in amino acids: CASSLEEESSYNEQFF. The CDR3 nucleotides are TGCGCCAGCAGCTTGGAGGAGGAGAGCTCCTACAATGAGCAGTTCTTC.